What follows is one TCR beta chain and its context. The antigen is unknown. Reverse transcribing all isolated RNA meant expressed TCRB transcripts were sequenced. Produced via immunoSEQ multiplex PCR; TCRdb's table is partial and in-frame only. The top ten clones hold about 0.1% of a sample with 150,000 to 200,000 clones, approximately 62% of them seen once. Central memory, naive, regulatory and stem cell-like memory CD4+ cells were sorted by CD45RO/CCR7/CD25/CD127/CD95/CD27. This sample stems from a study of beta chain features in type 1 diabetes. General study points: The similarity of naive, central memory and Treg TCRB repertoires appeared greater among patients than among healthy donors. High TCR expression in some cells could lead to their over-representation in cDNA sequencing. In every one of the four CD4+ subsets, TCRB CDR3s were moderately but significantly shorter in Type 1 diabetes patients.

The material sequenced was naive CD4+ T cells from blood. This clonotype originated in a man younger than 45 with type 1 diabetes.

CDR3 sequence reads: CAGHPGLRGDTQYF. CDR3 DNA: TGTGCCGGGCACCCGGGACTAAGGGGAGATACGCAGTATTTT. V is TRBV30 and J is TRBJ2-3; TRBD2 aligns across 7 bases. CDR1 is GTSNPN, CDR2 SVGIG, per germline (reference sequence). Losses at the gene ends were 8 bases for V and 5 bases for J; bases not matched to a gene: 13. This CDR3 comprises 14 residues.